What follows are 7 T cell receptor beta chains derived from one specimen sequenced in a study of blood T cell repertoires in COVID-19. Some clones are missing from TCRdb's copy, which holds only in-frame ones; the method was immunoSEQ multiplex PCR. Found here are fewer than 70,000 clones, over 60% of them singletons; the top ten hold approximately 20%. The sequenced material came from peripheral blood. Receptor source: a young man with COVID-19, enrolled during active disease.

CDR3 residues: CASSLGGQTTDTQYF. Here the CDR3 DNA reads TGCGCCAGCAGCTTGGGTGGACAGACCACAGATACGCAGTATTTT. V and J are TRBV5-1 and TRBJ2-3, with a weak D call TRBD1 (6 bases). Germline V gives CDR1 SGHRS, CDR2 YFSETQ. The CDR3 contains 15 residues. The V end lost 0 bases, the J end lost 2 bases, and 10 bases lay between the germline ends.

This chain connects TRBV5-1 to TRBJ2-7; 11 bases are a match to TRBD2. The trim removed 1 base at V and 0 bases at J, leaving 6 bases unmatched. Germline CDR1 reads SGHRS; CDR2 reads YFSETQ. CDR3 length: 17 amino acids. CDR3 residues: CASSLTSGGHPSYEQYF. The CDR3, as DNA: TGCGCCAGCAGCTTGACTAGCGGGGGTCACCCCTCCTACGAGCAGTACTTC. Variable domain in full (rest from reference TRBV5-1 and TRBJ2-7): KAGVTQTPRYLIKTRGQQVTLSCSPISGHRSVSWYQQTPGQGLQFLFEYFSETQRNKGNFPGRFSGRQFSNSRSEMNVSTLELGDSALYLCASSLTSGGHPSYEQYFGPGTRLTVT.

The CDR3 DNA reads as TGTGCCAGTAGTATAAGCGGGGGGCACAGGCAGTTTACCTACAATGAGCAGTTCTTC. It yields the protein CASSISGGHRQFTYNEQFF. The chain couples TRBV19 to TRBJ2-1; 9 positions agree with TRBD2. Germline V gene sequence: CDR1 LNHDA, CDR2 SQIVND (reference sequence). V lost 2 bases and J lost 2; bases outside the gene matches: 13. The CDR3 has 19 amino acids.

This clone was detected once. This chain connects TRBV4-2 to TRBJ2-3, with a weak D call TRBD2 (6 bases). The CDR3 spans 13 residues. The V end was cut by 7 bases, the J end by 0 bases, with 8 bases between. Germline V lookup: CDR1 LGHNA, CDR2 YNFKEQ. The CDR3: CASKGTSTDTQYF. In DNA, the CDR3 is TGTGCCAGCAAAGGGACTAGCACAGATACGCAGTATTTT.

The chain's CDR3 is CASSQAGTDYGYTF. The CDR3 bases are TGCGCCAGCAGCCAAGCCGGGACAGACTATGGCTACACCTTC. The chain combines TRBV4-1 with TRBJ1-2; 7 bases match TRBD1. The CDR3 covers 14 residues. Trimming cost V 1 base and J 3 bases; bases outside gene matches: 2. Germline V gene data show CDR1 as MGHRA and CDR2 as YSYEKL.

This clone came up once. The chain carries TRBV6-4 and TRBJ2-3; D possibly corresponds to TRBD2 (5 bases). The germline V gene has CDR1 MRHNA and CDR2 SNTAGT. CDR3 length equals 14 residues. V was trimmed by 7 bases and J by 0 bases, leaving 11 bases between them. CDR3 DNA sequence: TGTGCCAGCAAGGGCGAGGGAAGCACAGATACGCAGTATTTT. Protein: CASKGEGSTDTQYF.

The rearrangement joins TRBV5-1 to TRBJ2-3; D gene unclear. Germline V gene lookup returns CDR1 SGHRS and CDR2 YFSETQ. The CDR3 sequence is 15 residues long. Between the trimmed V and J ends, which lost 0 bases and 0 bases, there was a span of 8 bases. CDR3 sequence (DNA): TGCGCCAGCAGCTTGGACAGTTCTAGCACAGATACGCAGTATTTT. It specifies CASSLDSSSTDTQYF.